One and the same sample provided the 28 T cell receptor beta chains below, sequenced in a study of vaccination effects on CD4 cells after COVID-19. Under the ViraFEST assay, PBMC were stimulated with viral peptide pools so that antigen-specific CD4+ T cells expanded. Sequencing was performed afterwards. The culture ran for 10 days before CD4+ T cells were isolated. Vaccine administered to participants consisted of two doses of either BNT162b2 or mRNA-1273. Data came from immunoSEQ multiplex PCR; TCRdb stores just in-frame clones and leaves some out. The data contain roughly 71,000 clones, about 80% of them singletons. The antigens of these receptors remain unknown. Here the sequenced sample was CD4+ T cells from PBMCs cultured with HCoV-229E spike peptides, taken after COVID-19 vaccination. Every receptor here comes from a human donor who received a COVID-19 vaccine.

The rearrangement joins TRBV12-3 or TRBV12-4 to TRBJ1-2, with 10 bases lining up with TRBD1. J lost 5 bases, V lost 6 bases, and 3 bases had no gene match. The CDR3 contains 13 residues. The CDR3 coding sequence is TGTGCCAGCAGGACAGGGGGCGTATATGGCTACACCTTC. Translated: CASRTGGVYGYTF.

The genes are TRBV7-2 and TRBJ2-2; no definite D call. CDR3 length equals 16 residues. V lost 4 bases to trimming and J lost 0 bases, with 12 bases between them. CDR1 is SGHTA and CDR2 is FQGNSA in the germline V gene. Here the CDR3 DNA reads TGTGCCAGCAGCTCCGGAATTAACGCGAACACCGGGGAGCTGTTTTTT. Residues: CASSSGINANTGELFF.

The chain couples TRBV6-2 or TRBV6-3 to TRBJ2-1; D could derive from TRBD1 or TRBD2 (6 bases each). The CDR3 is made up of 17 amino acids. CDR1 is MNHEY, CDR2 SVGEGT, per germline. V gave up 4 bases and J gave up 0 bases, with 16 bases separating them. CDR3 coding DNA: TGTGCCAGCAGTTTCCCCTTAGGGGGGCCCTCCTACAATGAGCAGTTCTTC. It encodes CASSFPLGGPSYNEQFF.

This chain uses TRBV6-2 or TRBV6-3 with TRBJ2-3; the D call may be TRBD1 or TRBD2 (7 bases each). Germline V gives CDR1 MNHEY, CDR2 SVGEGT. V was cut by 2 bases and J by 2 bases, with 11 bases left in between. CDR3 length: 15 residues. The CDR3 nucleotides are TGTGCCAGCAGTTACCAGGGGGGGTCCACAGATACGCAGTATTTT. It translates to CASSYQGGSTDTQYF.

The V gene is TRBV9, the J gene TRBJ2-1; the D gene is possibly TRBD2 (5 bases). The CDR3 contains 13 residues. Germline V CDR1 and CDR2: SGDLS, YYNGEE. Trimming left V 0 bases short and J 10 bases short, with 11 bases between. This CDR3 reads CASSVDLAREQFF. CDR3 nucleotides: TGTGCCAGCAGCGTAGACCTAGCCCGGGAGCAGTTCTTC.

This chain joins TRBV6-4 and TRBJ2-3; weak D call: TRBD2 (5 bases). The CDR3 runs to 15 residues. Trimming left V 5 bases short and J 10 bases short, with 22 bases between. CDR1 and CDR2 from the germline V gene are MRHNA and SNTAGT. The CDR3: CASSSDPAGESAQYF. As DNA, the CDR3 is TGTGCCAGCAGTTCGGACCCCGCCGGGGAATCGGCGCAGTATTTT.

The rearrangement links TRBV5-1 to TRBJ2-3, with TRBD2 matching over 7 bases. After removal of 3 bases from V and 2 bases from J, the junction contained 3 bases not matched to a gene. This CDR3 is 14 amino acids long. Per germline, CDR1 SGHRS and CDR2 YFSETQ. CDR3 sequence: CASSWDYSTDTQYF. CDR3 DNA: TGCGCCAGCAGCTGGGACTATTCCACAGATACGCAGTATTTT.

CDR3 coding DNA: TGTGCCTGGAGGGACCCCGTGGAGACCCAGTACTTC. Its translation: CAWRDPVETQYF. The chain couples TRBV30 to TRBJ2-5; D is uncertain. This CDR3 has 12 amino acids. Trimming cost V 3 bases and J 5 bases, with 10 bases left between them. CDR1 and CDR2 from the germline V gene are GTSNPN and SVGIG (reference sequence). Based on the CDR3 plus reference TRBV30 and TRBJ2-5, the full variable domain is SQTIHQWPATLVQPVGSPLSLECTVEGTSNPNLYWYRQAAGRGLQLLFYSVGIGQISSEVPQNLSASRPQDRQFILSSKKLLLSDSGFYLCAWRDPVETQYFGPGTRLLVL.

V is TRBV7-3 and J is TRBJ1-1; D may be TRBD1 (6 bases). The CDR3 has 14 residues. Trimming pared 1 base from V and 3 bases from J, leaving 9 bases between. Germline V CDR1 and CDR2: SGHTA, FQGTGA. CDR3 region: CASSLMYRDTEAFF. CDR3 DNA sequence: TGTGCCAGCAGCTTAATGTACAGGGACACTGAAGCTTTCTTT.

This chain uses TRBV6-5 with TRBJ1-1, with D perhaps TRBD1 (5 bases). Germline V gives CDR1 MNHEY, CDR2 SVGAGI. The CDR3 consists of 14 residues. The V end was cut by 5 bases, the J end by 0 bases, with 10 bases between. CDR3 sequence (DNA): TGTGCCAGCAGTAGAGGGACGATGAACACTGAAGCTTTCTTT. Translating it yields CASSRGTMNTEAFF.

The chain employs TRBV18 and TRBJ1-1, with D possibly TRBD1 on 5 matching bases. The CDR3 is made up of 13 amino acids. Trimming took 3 bases from V and 9 from J, leaving 14 bases between them. The V gene's germline CDR1 is KGHSH and CDR2 LQKENI. This CDR3 is CASSPLRQTQAFF. Written as DNA, the CDR3 is TGTGCCAGCTCACCTTTAAGACAGACCCAAGCTTTCTTT.

The chain uses TRBV7-2 and TRBJ1-4; D might be TRBD1 (6 bases). With 5 bases removed from V and 0 bases from J, the gap between germline ends came to 10 bases. The germline gives CDR1 SGHTA, CDR2 FQGNSA. CDR3 size: 15 residues. The CDR3, as DNA: TGTGCCAGCAGCACACAGGGAGCAACTAATGAAAAACTGTTTTTT. Residues: CASSTQGATNEKLFF.

This chain connects TRBV5-1 to TRBJ1-1; D possibly corresponds to TRBD1 (5 bases). The CDR3 has 14 amino acids. V shed 3 bases and J shed 1 base, with 10 bases lying between them. CDR1 and CDR2 from the germline V gene are SGHRS and YFSETQ. The CDR3 reads CASSSGRANTEAFF. CDR3 DNA: TGCGCCAGCAGCTCGGGACGGGCGAACACTGAAGCTTTCTTT.

The V call is TRBV5-1, the J call TRBJ1-2, with unresolved D. The CDR3 runs 13 residues. The germline CDR1 and CDR2 sequences are SGHRS and YFSETQ. Trimming shortened V by 1 base and J by 6 bases, and 10 bases separated the two germline ends. Here the CDR3 DNA reads TGCGCCAGCAGCTTGTCAGCTACCGATGGCTACACCTTC. It encodes CASSLSATDGYTF. The full variable domain, with the rest looked up from reference TRBV5-1 and TRBJ1-2, is KAGVTQTPRYLIKTRGQQVTLSCSPISGHRSVSWYQQTPGQGLQFLFEYFSETQRNKGNFPGRFSGRQFSNSRSEMNVSTLELGDSALYLCASSLSATDGYTFGSGTRLTVV.

This chain connects TRBV3-1 (or the pseudogene TRBV3-2) to TRBJ2-5, with D hard to call. The CDR3 length is 14 residues. V dropped 2 bases and J dropped 5 bases, with 12 bases sitting between them. Germline V gene sequence: CDR1 LGHDT, CDR2 YNNKEL (reference sequence). CDR3 loop: CASSQNIGGETQYF. The CDR3 nucleotides read TGTGCCAGCAGCCAAAATATAGGTGGGGAGACCCAGTACTTC.

This clone showed up just a few times. The chain employs TRBV3-1 (or the pseudogene TRBV3-2) and TRBJ1-6; D gene ambiguous. V dropped 5 bases and J dropped 0 bases, with 17 bases sitting between them. CDR3 length: 18 amino acids. Per the germline V gene, CDR1 is LGHDT and CDR2 is YNNKEL (reference sequence). CDR3 region: CASSLSPQVSSYNSPLHF. In DNA form, the CDR3 reads TGTGCCAGCAGCTTATCCCCCCAAGTGAGCTCCTATAATTCACCCCTCCACTTT.

The J gene is TRBJ2-5, the V gene TRBV2; D is possibly TRBD2 (5 bases). Germline CDR1 and CDR2: SNHLY and FYNNEI. The V end lost 7 bases, the J end lost 1 base, and 10 bases lay between the germline ends. The CDR3 totals 13 residues. CDR3 sequence (DNA): TGTGCCAGCAATCAGCGGTTCCAAGAGACCCAGTACTTC. This codes for CASNQRFQETQYF.

The V gene is TRBV6-5, the J gene TRBJ1-5; TRBD1 agrees at 7 bases. The CDR3 runs 12 residues. Germline CDR1 is MNHEY and CDR2 is SVGAGI. The V segment lost 8 bases and the J segment 8 bases; nucleotides outside the gene matches: 6. The CDR3 DNA follows: TGTGCCAGCGGGAGGGGGCTGGAGCCCCAGCATTTT. Amino acid sequence: CASGRGLEPQHF.

This clone was found a few times. This chain links TRBV5-1 with TRBJ1-3; D is unresolved. The germline V and J ends were trimmed by 0 bases and 0 bases, with 10 bases remaining between them. The CDR3 is made up of 16 amino acids. Germline V gene data show CDR1 as SGHRS and CDR2 as YFSETQ. The CDR3 sequence: CASSLVASGSGNTIYF. As DNA, the CDR3 is TGCGCCAGCAGCTTGGTTGCCTCTGGCTCTGGAAACACCATATATTTT. Full variable domain (missing parts from reference TRBV5-1 and TRBJ1-3): KAGVTQTPRYLIKTRGQQVTLSCSPISGHRSVSWYQQTPGQGLQFLFEYFSETQRNKGNFPGRFSGRQFSNSRSEMNVSTLELGDSALYLCASSLVASGSGNTIYFGEGSWLTVV.

A single count supports this clone. The rearrangement links TRBV6-5 to TRBJ2-7, with no clear D. The CDR3 spans 13 residues. Trimming took off 6 bases at V and 4 bases at J, with 13 bases between the two ends. The germline V gene encodes CDR1 MNHEY and CDR2 SVGAGI. DNA for the CDR3: TGTGCCAGCAGGGGCCCTGGGGTATACGAGCAGTACGTC. Protein: CASRGPGVYEQYV.

The chain employs TRBV1 and TRBJ2-1; no check of the table's D call, TRBD2, against the DNA was made. TRBV1 is annotated as a pseudogene. The CDR3 consists of 20 residues. CDR3 in DNA: TGCACCAGCAGCCAAGCCCGTCCTAGCGGGGGGGCCCTTTCCTACAATGAGCAGTTCTTC. Its translation is CTSSQARPSGGALSYNEQFF.

V usage is TRBV6-6 and J usage is TRBJ2-7; a weak D match, TRBD2 (7 bases). The CDR3 consists of 13 residues. V was cut by 2 bases and J by 5 bases, with 10 bases left in between. Germline V lookup: CDR1 MNHNY, CDR2 SVGAGI (reference sequence). CDR3 in DNA: TGTGCCAGCAGTTACGACGGGGGGCACGAGCAGTACGTC. Translating it yields CASSYDGGHEQYV.

V usage is TRBV28 and J usage is TRBJ1-3, with D perhaps TRBD1 (5 bases). The CDR3 covers 14 residues. Deletions cut 7 bases from V and 4 bases from J, with 14 bases between. Germline V gene data show CDR1 as MDHEN and CDR2 as SYDVKM. CDR3 bases: TGTGCCAGCATGCGGGGGGGTACAGGAAACACCATATATTTT. It is translated as CASMRGGTGNTIYF.

This chain connects TRBV11-2 to TRBJ2-1; TRBD1 matches at 8 bases. The CDR3 is 17 amino acids. J lost 2 bases, V lost 0 bases, and 6 bases had no gene match. The germline V gene encodes CDR1 SGHAT and CDR2 FQNNGV. This chain's CDR3 is CASSLERDRMTYNEQFF. The DNA for the CDR3 is TGTGCCAGCAGCTTAGAGCGGGACAGGATGACCTACAATGAGCAGTTCTTC.

The chain joins TRBV5-1 to TRBJ1-1; 7 nucleotides line up with TRBD1. The CDR3 length is 13 residues. Germline CDR1 is SGHRS and CDR2 is YFSETQ. Trimming took 4 bases from V and 3 from J; bases not matched to a gene: 3. CDR3 loop: CASSPGQHTEAFF. The CDR3 DNA is TGCGCCAGCAGCCCGGGACAGCACACTGAAGCTTTCTTT. The variable domain in full, with the rest retrieved from reference TRBV5-1 and TRBJ1-1, is KAGVTQTPRYLIKTRGQQVTLSCSPISGHRSVSWYQQTPGQGLQFLFEYFSETQRNKGNFPGRFSGRQFSNSRSEMNVSTLELGDSALYLCASSPGQHTEAFFGQGTRLTVV.

V and J are TRBV5-1 and TRBJ2-7; 8 bases match TRBD1. This CDR3 comprises 18 residues. Germline CDR1 SGHRS, CDR2 YFSETQ. J gave up 5 bases and V 0 bases, and 16 bases lay outside the gene matches. The CDR3 loop reads CASSLVRQGHLLANEQYV. The DNA for the CDR3 is TGCGCCAGCAGCTTGGTGCGACAGGGGCACCTATTAGCTAACGAGCAGTACGTC.

CDR3 coding DNA: TGCGCCAGCAGCCGGGACGGAGAGACCCAGTACTTC. Translated, it gives CASSRDGETQYF. The V gene is TRBV5-1, the J gene TRBJ2-5; D assignment may be TRBD1 or TRBD2 (5 bases each). The CDR3 sequence is 12 residues long. Germline values: CDR1 SGHRS, CDR2 YFSETQ. Trimming removed 4 bases at V and 4 bases at J, with 8 bases between.

V is TRBV7-9 and J is TRBJ1-2, with D possibly TRBD1 on 5 matching bases. Trimming removed 5 bases at V and 7 bases at J, with 11 bases between. This CDR3 is 12 amino acids long. The V gene's germline CDR1 is SEHNR and CDR2 FQNEAQ (reference sequence). CDR3 region: CASSQGPLGYTF. CDR3 bases: TGTGCCAGCAGCCAGGGCCCCCTTGGCTACACCTTC.